This T cell receptor (beta chain) was sequenced in a study of read filtering for tumor transcriptome and immune sequencing. Broader study findings: RNA-seq captured clonotypes less deeply and reliably than IR-seq.

The V gene end was trimmed by 6 bases and the J gene end by 6 bases; junction bases not matched to a gene: 13. The CDR3 has 14 residues. Per the germline V gene, CDR1 is SQVTM and CDR2 is ANQGSEA. From 400 to 450 ng of RNA, a library with molecular barcoded alpha/delta and beta/gamma adaptors was made. TCRdb reprocessed the reads with MiXCR, giving one entry per CDR3 protein. The repertoire holds roughly 59,000 distinct CDR3 sequences, roughly 19% seen once, with approximately 11% in the top ten. This clonotype was picked up many times. Its antigen is not identified. The chain employs TRBV29-1 and TRBJ1-1, with 7 nucleotides matching TRBD1. The sequencing sample was made of a population of CD138-negative cells sorted from bone marrow. This clonotype originated in a donor aged 40 or older with multiple myeloma. The CDR3 is CSVDRAVGIAEAFF. DNA for the CDR3: TGCAGCGTAGACAGGGCAGTGGGTATAGCTGAAGCTTTCTTT. The variable domain in full, with the rest retrieved from reference TRBV29-1 and TRBJ1-1, is SAVISQKPSRDICQRGTSLTIQCQVDSQVTMMFWYRQQPGQSLTLIATANQGSEATYESGFVIDKFPISRPNLTFSTLTVSNMSPEDSSIYLCSVDRAVGIAEAFFGQGTRLTVV.